This is a list of T cell receptor beta chains from one sample in a study of control samples from healthy donors and cancer patients. Produced via immunoSEQ multiplex PCR; TCRdb's table is partial and in-frame only. This table has about 51,000 clones, around nine tenths appearing once. Input material: PBMCs. The receptors were gathered from a man aged 45 to 65 with head and neck cancer. The CDR3 runs from the conserved cysteine through the conserved F or W. Fields, in order: J gene, CDR3 length, clone size, D gene, V gene, CDR3 DNA, CDR3 protein. A D gene is named only where the DNA matches it firmly. Expanded clones are given a class, and other clones once, few, many or no size at all.

TRBJ1-1,17,.,.,TRBV28,TGTGCCAGCAGTTCGCCCCTAGCTTTGAAGCTGGGTACTGAAGCTTTCTTT,CASSSPLALKLGTEAFF
TRBJ2-7,14,.,.,TRBV28,TGTGCCAGCAGAACGGTGGGACCAGTTTACGAGCAGTACTTC,CASRTVGPVYEQYF
TRBJ1-1,12,.,.,TRBV5-1,TGCGCCAGCAGCTTGGCTAACACTGAAGCTTTCTTT,CASSLANTEAFF
TRBJ2-5,15,.,TRBD2,TRBV6-4,TGTGCCAGCAGTAGGCTAGCGGGGGAGCAAGAGACCCAGTACTTC,CASSRLAGEQETQYF
TRBJ2-2,14,.,.,TRBV30,TGTGCCTGGGCCCGTTTACAGGGCACCGGGGAGCTGTTTTTT,CAWARLQGTGELFF
TRBJ2-1,14,.,TRBD1,TRBV25-1,TGTGCCAGCAGTGAACAGGGGGCGCTTGATGAGCAGTTCTTC,CASSEQGALDEQFF
TRBJ1-2,15,.,.,TRBV5-6,TGTGCCAGCAGCTTGCGTTGGGGGATAAACTATGGCTACACCTTC,CASSLRWGINYGYTF
TRBJ1-1,15,once,TRBD1,TRBV4-1,TGCGCCAGCAGCCATACACAGGGGGCTCGAACTGAAGCTTTCTTT,CASSHTQGARTEAFF
TRBJ2-1,15,.,.,TRBV11-2,TGTGCCAGCAGCTTAGCCCTAAGAACCTACAATGAGCAGTTCTTC,CASSLALRTYNEQFF
TRBJ1-4,15,.,.,TRBV5-4,TGTGCCAGCAGCTTGGGGGGGGACATTAATGAAAAACTGTTTTTT,CASSLGGDINEKLFF
TRBJ2-1,14,.,.,TRBV7-8,TGTGCCAGCAGCTTCAGGGGTTCCTACAATGAGCAGTTCTTC,CASSFRGSYNEQFF
TRBJ2-1,11,.,.,TRBV4-1,TGCGCCAGCAGCCACTACAATGAGCAGTTCTTC,CASSHYNEQFF
TRBJ1-2,14,.,.,TRBV2,TGTGCCAGCAGTGACCAAACCTATAACTATGGCTACACCTTC,CASSDQTYNYGYTF
TRBJ2-1,16,.,.,TRBV18,TGTGCCAGCTCCCCCCCGGTGGCGGCCTCCTACAATGAGCAGTTCTTC,CASSPPVAASYNEQFF
TRBJ1-6,15,.,.,TRBV28,TGTGCCAGCACCCGGGGCCAGGGTAATAATTCACCCCTCCACTTT,CASTRGQGNNSPLHF
TRBJ2-6,14,.,.,TRBV7-8,TGTGCCAGCAGCTTTGGGGCGGGCGCCAACGTCCTGACTTTC,CASSFGAGANVLTF
TRBJ1-1,16,.,TRBD1,TRBV9,TGTGCCAGCAGCGAGCCCCGGACAGGTTTGAGAACTGAAGCTTTCTTT,CASSEPRTGLRTEAFF
TRBJ2-1,16,once,TRBD2,TRBV12-5,TGTGCTAGTGGTCCCGGTAGCGGGGGGGCCGATAATGAGCAGTTCTTC,CASGPGSGGADNEQFF
TRBJ1-2,14,few,.,TRBV7-2,TGTGCCAGCAGCTTAAACCGGGCCAACTATGGCTACACCTTC,CASSLNRANYGYTF
TRBJ2-1,12,.,.,TRBV14,TGTGCCAGCAGCCAAGTTCAGGATGAGCAGTTCTTC,CASSQVQDEQFF
TRBJ2-2,18,.,TRBD1,TRBV11-2,TGTGCCAGCAGCCGTGGACAGGGGGCGCTTAGGAACACCGGGGAGCTGTTTTTT,CASSRGQGALRNTGELFF
TRBJ2-7,13,.,.,TRBV30,TGTGCCTGGAGCAGGGCAGGGGCCTACGAGCAGTACTTC,CAWSRAGAYEQYF
TRBJ2-1,15,.,TRBD2,TRBV27,TGTGCCAGCAGTTCGGGACTAGCGGGGTTGGATGAGCAGTTCTTC,CASSSGLAGLDEQFF
TRBJ1-5,14,.,TRBD1,TRBV19,TGTGCCAGTAGTGGGACAGGGGGCGGTCAGCCCCAGCATTTT,CASSGTGGGQPQHF
TRBJ1-4,13,.,.,TRBV11-1,TGTGCCAGCAGCCAAAACAGTAATGAAAAACTGTTTTTT,CASSQNSNEKLFF
TRBJ2-1,15,.,.,TRBV10-3,TGTGCCATCAGTCTTCGACTGGCGCCCGACAATGAGCAGTTCTTC,CAISLRLAPDNEQFF
TRBJ1-5,13,.,.,TRBV7-2,TGTGCCAGCAGCTTAGACTCAAATCAGCCCCAGCATTTT,CASSLDSNQPQHF
TRBJ1-2,17,.,TRBD1,TRBV7-9,TGTGCCAGCAGCCCTTTAGTCTTGAACGGGACAGCCAAACTGGGGACCTTC,CASSPLVLNGTAKLGTF
TRBJ2-5,12,.,.,TRBV11-2,TGTGCCAGCAGCGACCGGGACCCTATCCAGTACTTC,CASSDRDPIQYF
TRBJ2-3,14,few,TRBD2,TRBV12-5,TGTGCTAGTGGACCGGGACTAAGGACAGATACGCAGTATTTT,CASGPGLRTDTQYF
TRBJ2-1,12,.,.,TRBV29-1,TGCAGCGTTGGTTCCGGGCCCAATGAGCAGTTCTTC,CSVGSGPNEQFF
TRBJ1-2,15,.,.,TRBV4-2,TGTGCCAGCAGCCAAGATTTAGGATTAAACTATGGCTACACCTTC,CASSQDLGLNYGYTF
TRBJ1-2,13,.,.,TRBV4-3,TGCGCCAGCAGCCAAGGTCAGGGGTTCGGCTACACCTTC,CASSQGQGFGYTF
TRBJ2-7,13,.,.,TRBV2,TGTGCCAGCAGTGGGCAGGGCACAAACGAGCAGTACTTC,CASSGQGTNEQYF
TRBJ1-5,12,.,.,TRBV10-3,TGTGCCATCAGTGAATCCGATCAGCCCCAGCATTTT,CAISESDQPQHF
TRBJ2-7,14,.,TRBD2,TRBV9,TGTGCCAGCAGCGTAGTTTCTAGCGGGGGCCAGAGGTACTTC,CASSVVSSGGQRYF
TRBJ2-5,13,.,.,TRBV30,TGTGCCTGGAGTAACCGGGGGCAAGAGACCCAGTACTTC,CAWSNRGQETQYF
TRBJ2-7,13,.,TRBD2,TRBV5-1,TGCGCCAGCTCCTGGACTAGCGGCTACGAGCAGTACTTC,CASSWTSGYEQYF
TRBJ1-1,14,.,.,TRBV11-2,TGTGCCAGCAGCTCTTGGGTCAGGGCCGCTGAAGCTTTCTTT,CASSSWVRAAEAFF
TRBJ2-3,14,.,TRBD1,TRBV11-2,TGTGCCAGCAGCTTGCAGGGGGCGACAGATACGCAGTATTTT,CASSLQGATDTQYF
TRBJ1-1,14,once,.,TRBV3-1/TRBV3-2,TGTGCCAGCAGCCAATCGGGTACACTGGCTGAAGCTTTCTTT,CASSQSGTLAEAFF
TRBJ2-2,14,.,.,TRBV5-4,TGTGCCAGCAGCCCCAGGGCTGGCACCGGGGAGCTGTTTTTT,CASSPRAGTGELFF
TRBJ2-5,12,.,.,TRBV24-1,TGTGCCACCAGAGGGGACGTGGAGACCCAGTACTTC,CATRGDVETQYF
TRBJ1-4,15,.,TRBD1,TRBV5-1,TGCGCCAGCACCGTAGTGGGACAGCGTAATGAAAAACTGTTTTTT,CASTVVGQRNEKLFF
TRBJ2-7,13,.,.,TRBV6-5,TGTGCCAGCAGTTACACCGGGGGATACGAGCAGTACTTC,CASSYTGGYEQYF
TRBJ1-3,15,.,.,TRBV6-5,TGTGCCAGCAGTTCTGGTGGCACAGGAGGAAACACCATATATTTT,CASSSGGTGGNTIYF
TRBJ2-1,15,.,TRBD2,TRBV28,TGTGCCAGCAGTCCTGGGACTAGCGGGGGGAATGAGCAGTTCTTC,CASSPGTSGGNEQFF
TRBJ2-1,13,.,.,TRBV6-5,TGTGCCAGCAGTTACTCATTGGGGAATGAGCAGTTCTTC,CASSYSLGNEQFF
TRBJ2-5,16,.,TRBD1,TRBV25-1,TGTGCCAGCAGTCCTTTTCTGGGACAGGGGTTGGAGACCCAGTACTTC,CASSPFLGQGLETQYF